A single sample gave rise to the 5 T cell receptor beta chains below, sequenced in a study of CD8 T cells in Susac syndrome. The RNA, about 0.5 to 1 ug, was put through reverse transcription using random hexamers. Using its own MiXCR run on the immunoSEQ multiplex PCR reads, TCRdb lists one record per CDR3 protein. The profile shows 130,000 or so distinct CDR3 sequences, approximately 95% of them singletons. The material sequenced was CD4+ T cells from PBMCs. The receptors stem from a human donor with multiple sclerosis.

V usage is TRBV4-1 and J usage is TRBJ2-2; tentatively, D is TRBD1 (6 bases). Trimming removed 1 base from V and 6 bases from J, with 12 bases in between. The CDR3 sequence is 15 residues long. Germline V CDR1 and CDR2: MGHRA, YSYEKL. The CDR3 DNA is TGCGCCAGCAGCCAAGGACTCAGGGGAGCCGGGGAGCTGTTTTTT. Protein: CASSQGLRGAGELFF.

The chain couples TRBV3-1 to TRBJ2-4; D possibly corresponds to TRBD1 (5 bases). This CDR3 comprises 14 residues. V lost 7 bases to trimming and J lost 1 base, with 11 bases between them. Germline CDR1 is LGHDT and CDR2 is YNNKEL (reference sequence). The CDR3 sequence: CASTRVGAKNIQYF. The CDR3 region has the DNA TGTGCCAGCACCAGGGTAGGGGCCAAAAACATTCAGTACTTC.

This rearrangement joins TRBV6-1 to TRBJ2-1, with D maybe TRBD1 (5 bases). V shed 4 bases and J shed 8 bases, with 21 bases lying between them. Germline-derived CDR1 and CDR2 are MNHNS and SASEGT. CDR3 length equals 16 residues. The CDR3 reads CASSGRQGVNFYEQFF. CDR3 DNA: TGTGCCAGCAGTGGGCGGCAGGGCGTAAATTTCTATGAGCAGTTCTTC.

CDR3 sequence reads: CSARLAGGVGGQYF. In nucleotides, the CDR3 is TGCAGTGCCCGACTAGCGGGGGGGGTTGGTGGGCAGTATTTT. The rearrangement joins TRBV20-1 to TRBJ2-3; 14 bases are a match to TRBD2. The CDR3 totals 14 residues. V shed 6 bases and J 11 bases; nucleotides not matched to a gene: 10. Germline V CDR1 and CDR2: DFQATT, SNEGSKA (reference sequence).

The rearrangement joins TRBV2 to TRBJ2-3; no clear D. The V end lost 1 base, the J end lost 3 bases, and 14 bases lay between the germline ends. Germline CDR1 reads SNHLY; CDR2 reads FYNNEI. This CDR3 has 16 amino acids. In DNA form, the CDR3 reads TGTGCCAGCAGTGAAGAGGGTATTGTGGGAACAGATACGCAGTATTTT. Translated: CASSEEGIVGTDTQYF.